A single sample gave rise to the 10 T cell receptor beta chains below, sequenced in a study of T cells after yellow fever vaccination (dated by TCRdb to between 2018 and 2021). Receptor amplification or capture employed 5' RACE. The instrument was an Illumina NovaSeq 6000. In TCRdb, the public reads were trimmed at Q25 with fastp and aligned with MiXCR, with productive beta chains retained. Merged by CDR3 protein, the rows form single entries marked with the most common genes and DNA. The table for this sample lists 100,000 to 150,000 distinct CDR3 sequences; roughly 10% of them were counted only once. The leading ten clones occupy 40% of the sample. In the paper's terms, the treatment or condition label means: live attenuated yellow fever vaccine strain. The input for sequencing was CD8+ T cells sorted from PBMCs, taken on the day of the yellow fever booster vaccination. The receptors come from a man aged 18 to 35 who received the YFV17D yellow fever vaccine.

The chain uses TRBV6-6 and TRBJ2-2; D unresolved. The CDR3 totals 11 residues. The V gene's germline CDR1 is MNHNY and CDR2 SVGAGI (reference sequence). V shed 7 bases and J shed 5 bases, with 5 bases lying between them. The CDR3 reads CASTQTGELFF. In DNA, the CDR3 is TGTGCCAGCACCCAGACCGGGGAGCTGTTTTTT.

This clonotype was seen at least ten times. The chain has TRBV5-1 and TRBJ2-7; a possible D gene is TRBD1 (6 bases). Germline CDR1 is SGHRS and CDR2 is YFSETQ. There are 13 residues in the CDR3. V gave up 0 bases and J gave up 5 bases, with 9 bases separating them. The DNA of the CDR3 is TGCGCCAGCAGCTTGGTGCCAGGGGACGAGCAGTACGTC. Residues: CASSLVPGDEQYV.

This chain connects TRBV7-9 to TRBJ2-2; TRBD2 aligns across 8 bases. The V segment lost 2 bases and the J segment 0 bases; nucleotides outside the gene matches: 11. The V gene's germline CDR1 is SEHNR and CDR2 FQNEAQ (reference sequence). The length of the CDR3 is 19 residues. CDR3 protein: CASSLSPTSGGTNTGELFF. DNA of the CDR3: TGTGCCAGCAGCTTATCCCCCACAAGCGGGGGAACGAACACCGGGGAGCTGTTTTTT.

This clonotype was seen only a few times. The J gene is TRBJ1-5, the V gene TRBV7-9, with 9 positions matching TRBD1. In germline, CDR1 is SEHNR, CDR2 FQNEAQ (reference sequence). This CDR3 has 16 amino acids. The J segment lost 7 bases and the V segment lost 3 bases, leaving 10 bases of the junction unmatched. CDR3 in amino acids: CASSLSGQGSGQPQHF. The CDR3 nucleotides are TGTGCCAGCAGCTTGTCGGGACAGGGTTCCGGCCAGCCCCAGCATTTT.

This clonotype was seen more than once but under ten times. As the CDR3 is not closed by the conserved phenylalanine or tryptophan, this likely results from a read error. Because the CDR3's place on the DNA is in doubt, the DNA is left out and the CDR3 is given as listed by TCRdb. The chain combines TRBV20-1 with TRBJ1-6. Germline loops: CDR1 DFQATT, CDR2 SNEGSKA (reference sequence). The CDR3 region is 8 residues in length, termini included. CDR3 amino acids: CSAPKGIL.

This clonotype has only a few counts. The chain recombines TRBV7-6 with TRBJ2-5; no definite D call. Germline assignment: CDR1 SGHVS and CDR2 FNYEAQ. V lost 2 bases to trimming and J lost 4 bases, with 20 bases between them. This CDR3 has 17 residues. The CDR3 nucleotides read TGTGCCAGCAGCTTAAGGCCCGACGGATTCGTGGGAGAGACCCAGTACTTC. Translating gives CASSLRPDGFVGETQYF.

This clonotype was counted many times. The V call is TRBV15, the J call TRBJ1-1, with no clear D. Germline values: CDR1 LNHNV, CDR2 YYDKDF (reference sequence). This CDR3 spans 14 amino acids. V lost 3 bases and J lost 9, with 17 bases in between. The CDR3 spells CATSSSNGEYKAFF. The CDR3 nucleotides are TGTGCCACCAGCAGCTCGAACGGGGAGTATAAAGCTTTCTTT.

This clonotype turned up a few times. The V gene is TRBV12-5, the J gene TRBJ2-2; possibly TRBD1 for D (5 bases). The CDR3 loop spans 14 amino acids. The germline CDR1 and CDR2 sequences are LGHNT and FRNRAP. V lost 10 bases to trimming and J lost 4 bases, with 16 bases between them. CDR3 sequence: CATLGASSTGELFF. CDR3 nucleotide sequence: TGTGCTACGCTAGGGGCCAGCAGCACCGGGGAGCTGTTTTTT. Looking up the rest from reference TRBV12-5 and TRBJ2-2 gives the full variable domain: DARVTQTPRHKVTEMGQEVTMRCQPILGHNTVFWYRQTMMQGLELLAYFRNRAPLDDSGMPKDRFSAEMPDATLATLKIQPSEPRDSAVYFCATLGASSTGELFFGEGSRLTVL.

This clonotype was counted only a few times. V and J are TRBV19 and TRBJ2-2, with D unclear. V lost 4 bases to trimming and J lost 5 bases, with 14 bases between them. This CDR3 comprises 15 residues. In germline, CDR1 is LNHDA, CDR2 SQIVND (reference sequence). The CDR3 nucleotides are TGTGCCAGTAGTACGACGGTTGCATGGACCGGGGAGCTGTTTTTT. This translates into CASSTTVAWTGELFF.

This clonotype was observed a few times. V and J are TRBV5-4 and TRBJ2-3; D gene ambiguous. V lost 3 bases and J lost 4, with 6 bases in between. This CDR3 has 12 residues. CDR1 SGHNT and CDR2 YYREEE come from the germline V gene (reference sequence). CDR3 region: CASSSPPDTQYF. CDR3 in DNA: TGTGCCAGCAGCTCCCCCCCAGATACGCAGTATTTT.